The sequence of this TCR beta chain was determined in a study of blood T cell repertoires in COVID-19. Libraries were prepared by immunoSEQ multiplex PCR; TCRdb keeps only in-frame clonotypes and omits some of them. The sample carries 150,000 to 200,000 clones, around 90% recorded once. Per the germline V gene, CDR1 is SNHLY and CDR2 is FYNNEI. The CDR3 consists of 15 residues. The germline V and J ends were trimmed by 8 bases and 0 bases, with 13 bases remaining between them. Material: peripheral blood. The origin of this receptor is a man between 18 and 35 years old with acute or convalescent COVID-19. The chain has TRBV2 and TRBJ1-4, with D hard to call. The CDR3 sequence is CASRWQSATNEKLFF. The CDR3 DNA sequence: TGTGCCAGCCGTTGGCAGTCTGCAACTAATGAAAAACTGTTTTTT.